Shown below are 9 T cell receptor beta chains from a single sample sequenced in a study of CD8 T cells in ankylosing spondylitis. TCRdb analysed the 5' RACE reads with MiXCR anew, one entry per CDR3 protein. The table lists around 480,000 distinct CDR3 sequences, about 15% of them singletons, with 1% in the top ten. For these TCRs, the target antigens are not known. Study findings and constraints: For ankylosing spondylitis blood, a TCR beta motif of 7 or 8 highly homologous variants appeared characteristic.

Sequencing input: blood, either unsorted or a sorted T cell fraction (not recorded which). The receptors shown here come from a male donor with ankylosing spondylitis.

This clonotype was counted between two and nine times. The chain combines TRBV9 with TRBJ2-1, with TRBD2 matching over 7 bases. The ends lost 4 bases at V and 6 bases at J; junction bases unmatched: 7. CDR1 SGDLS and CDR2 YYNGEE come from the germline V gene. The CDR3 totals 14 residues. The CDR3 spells CASSPTSVSNEQFF. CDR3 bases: TGTGCCAGCAGCCCTACTAGCGTCAGCAATGAGCAGTTCTTC.

The CDR3 spells CASSPNWENNEQFF. The CDR3 DNA follows: TGTGCCAGCTCGCCGAACTGGGAAAACAATGAGCAGTTCTTC. This chain links TRBV18 with TRBJ2-1; D is unresolved. This CDR3 has 14 residues. The V gene lost 6 bases and the J gene lost 5 bases, with 14 bases spanning the gap. CDR1 KGHSH and CDR2 LQKENI come from the germline V gene.

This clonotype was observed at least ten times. CDR3 protein: CASSEAGNYGYTF. CDR3 in DNA: TGTGCCAGCAGTGAAGCGGGAAACTATGGCTACACCTTC. The J gene is TRBJ1-2, the V gene TRBV6-1; unclear D gene. The germline V gene has CDR1 MNHNS and CDR2 SASEGT. Between the trimmed V and J ends, which lost 0 bases and 2 bases, there was a span of 4 bases. The CDR3 spans 13 residues.

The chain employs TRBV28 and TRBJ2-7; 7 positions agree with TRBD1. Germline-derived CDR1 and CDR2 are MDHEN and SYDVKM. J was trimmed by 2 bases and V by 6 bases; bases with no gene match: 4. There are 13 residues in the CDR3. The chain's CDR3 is CASRPGTAYEQYF. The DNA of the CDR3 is TGTGCCAGCAGACCCGGGACAGCCTACGAGCAGTACTTC.

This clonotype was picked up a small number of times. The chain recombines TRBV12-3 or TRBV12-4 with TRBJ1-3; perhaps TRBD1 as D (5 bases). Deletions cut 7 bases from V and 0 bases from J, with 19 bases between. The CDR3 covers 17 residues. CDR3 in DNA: TGTGCCAGCACCAAAGGGGTGGGCCCTTCCTCTGGAAACACCATATATTTT. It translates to CASTKGVGPSSGNTIYF.

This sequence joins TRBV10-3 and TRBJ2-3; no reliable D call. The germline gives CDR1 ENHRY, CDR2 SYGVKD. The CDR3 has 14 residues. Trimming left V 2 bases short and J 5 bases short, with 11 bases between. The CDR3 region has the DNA TGTGCCATCAGTGAGCCAATGTCAGAAGATACGCAGTATTTT. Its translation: CAISEPMSEDTQYF.

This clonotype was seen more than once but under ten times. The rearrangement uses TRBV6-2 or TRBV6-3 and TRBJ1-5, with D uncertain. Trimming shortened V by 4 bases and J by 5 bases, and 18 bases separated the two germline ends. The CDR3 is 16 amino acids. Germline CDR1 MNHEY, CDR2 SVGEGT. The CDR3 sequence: CASSSRSRWSHQPQHF. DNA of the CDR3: TGTGCCAGCAGTTCTCGGAGCCGATGGTCCCATCAGCCCCAGCATTTT.

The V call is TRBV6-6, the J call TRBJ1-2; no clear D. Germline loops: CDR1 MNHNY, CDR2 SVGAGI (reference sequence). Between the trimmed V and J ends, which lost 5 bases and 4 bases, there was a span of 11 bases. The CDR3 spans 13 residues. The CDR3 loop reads CASSPYSGYGYTF. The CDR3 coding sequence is TGTGCCAGCAGTCCCTATTCGGGCTATGGCTACACCTTC.

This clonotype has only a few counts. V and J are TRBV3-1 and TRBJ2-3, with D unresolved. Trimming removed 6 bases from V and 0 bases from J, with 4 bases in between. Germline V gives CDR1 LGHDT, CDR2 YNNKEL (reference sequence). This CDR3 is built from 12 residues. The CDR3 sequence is CASRASTDTQYF. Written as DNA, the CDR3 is TGTGCCAGCAGAGCTAGCACAGATACGCAGTATTTT.